What follows are 26 T cell receptor beta chains derived from one specimen sequenced in a study of blood T cell repertoires in COVID-19 (dated by TCRdb to the early 2020s). The library was built by means of the immunoSEQ multiplex PCR assay. TCRdb holds this immuneACCESS table with in-frame rearrangements only. Some clones are missing; in checked studies, unresolved V genes explain under half, and the rest has no known cause. For this sample the table gives 150,000 to 200,000 clones, of which roughly nine tenths were detected only once. The top ten clones comprise about 2.1% of the sample. The sequencing input was peripheral blood. The receptor source for this set is a man aged 18 to 30 who had recovered from COVID-19.

This rearrangement joins TRBV7-2 to TRBJ2-5; 8 positions agree with TRBD2. Germline V CDR1 and CDR2: SGHTA, FQGNSA. The CDR3 contains 14 residues. J gave up 5 bases and V 6 bases, and 8 bases lay outside the gene matches. The CDR3 DNA is TGTGCCAGCAGGTCCCGGCGGGGGGTGGAGACCCAGTACTTC. Its translation: CASRSRRGVETQYF.

This chain joins TRBV7-2 and TRBJ2-7, with 7 bases that match TRBD1. CDR3 size: 15 residues. J gave up 9 bases and V 3 bases, and 14 bases lay outside the gene matches. CDR1 is SGHTA and CDR2 is FQGNSA in the germline V gene. The CDR3 DNA reads as TGTGCCAGCAGCTTTTCTTTATTAGAGGGGGCCTGGCAGTACTTC. As protein: CASSFSLLEGAWQYF.

The rearrangement links TRBV14 to TRBJ2-7; D perhaps matches TRBD2 (6 bases). Germline loops: CDR1 SGHDN, CDR2 FVKESK. The V and J ends lost 6 bases and 5 bases respectively, with 8 bases between them. The CDR3 has 11 amino acids. CDR3 amino acids: CASRGRNEQYF. For the CDR3, the DNA is TGTGCCAGCAGGGGGAGGAACGAGCAGTACTTC.

CDR3 region: CASSAREGNTQYF. CDR3 bases: TGCGCCAGCAGTGCCCGGGAGGGCAATACGCAGTATTTT. The chain combines TRBV10-2 with TRBJ2-3; 8 bases agree with TRBD2. With 4 bases clipped from V and 7 bases from J, the junction kept 4 bases outside the gene matches. This CDR3 region has 13 residues. The germline gives CDR1 WSHSY, CDR2 SAAADI.

The chain uses TRBV7-6 and TRBJ2-7, with D possibly being TRBD2 (6 bases). This CDR3 spans 15 amino acids. Germline loops: CDR1 SGHVS, CDR2 FNYEAQ. Trimming stripped 3 bases from V and 6 bases from J, with 18 bases between. Here the CDR3 reads CASSLLTGEAFEQYF. The CDR3 DNA follows: TGTGCCAGCAGCTTGTTGACGGGAGAGGCCTTCGAGCAGTACTTC. Full variable domain (missing parts from reference TRBV7-6 and TRBJ2-7): GAGVSQSPRYKVTKRGQDVALRCDPISGHVSLYWYRQALGQGPEFLTYFNYEAQQDKSGLPNDRFSAERPEGSISTLTIQRTEQRDSAMYRCASSLLTGEAFEQYFGPGTRLTVT.

The chain carries TRBV7-9 and TRBJ1-2; the D gene is possibly TRBD1 (5 bases). Per germline, CDR1 SEHNR and CDR2 FQNEAQ (reference sequence). V gave up 5 bases and J gave up 6 bases, with 13 bases separating them. CDR3 size: 13 residues. Here the CDR3 reads CASSAPGGNGYTF. The CDR3 region has the DNA TGTGCCAGCAGCGCCCCTGGGGGGAATGGCTACACCTTC.

The chain combines TRBV5-1 with TRBJ1-1; tentatively, D is TRBD1 (6 bases). The CDR3 runs to 16 residues. Trimming took off 5 bases at V and 1 base at J, with 18 bases between the two ends. Germline CDR1 is SGHRS and CDR2 is YFSETQ. The CDR3 DNA is TGCGCCAGCAGTTATCACGGGGGGGCAACGAACACTGAAGCTTTCTTT. It yields the protein CASSYHGGATNTEAFF.

The chain joins TRBV23-1 to TRBJ1-1, with 7 bases that match TRBD1. TRBV23-1 is filed as an ORF, its function uncertain. With 8 bases clipped from V and 2 bases from J, the junction kept 8 bases outside the gene matches. This CDR3 has 14 amino acids. This CDR3 reads CASAFRQGNTEAFF. The CDR3 region has the DNA TGCGCCAGCGCATTCAGACAGGGCAACACTGAAGCTTTCTTT.

This chain uses TRBV27 with TRBJ2-1; TRBD1 matches at 9 bases. Germline CDR1 is MNHEY and CDR2 is SMNVEV (reference sequence). The length of the CDR3 is 14 residues. V shed 8 bases and J 8 bases; nucleotides not matched to a gene: 10. Here the CDR3 reads CASGTGGSGHEQFF. DNA for the CDR3: TGTGCCAGCGGTACAGGGGGCTCGGGCCATGAGCAGTTCTTC.

The CDR3 DNA follows: TGTGCCACCAGCGACAGGGAATTCCTGATCGAAGCTTTCTTT. Encoded protein: CATSDREFLIEAFF. The gene calls are TRBV15 and TRBJ1-1, with 7 bases aligning to TRBD1. The CDR3 loop spans 14 amino acids. Germline CDR1 reads LNHNV; CDR2 reads YYDKDF (reference sequence). V lost 5 bases to trimming and J lost 8 bases; unmatched junction nucleotides: 11.

V usage is TRBV3-1 (or the pseudogene TRBV3-2) and J usage is TRBJ1-3; D is unresolved. The germline V gene has CDR1 LGHDT and CDR2 YNNKEL (reference sequence). Trimming left V 1 base short and J 0 bases short, with 10 bases between. This CDR3 has 16 residues. The CDR3 spells CASSQGTIRSGNTIYF. In DNA form, the CDR3 reads TGTGCCAGCAGCCAAGGGACTATTCGCTCTGGAAACACCATATATTTT.

This sequence joins TRBV27 and TRBJ2-7; weak D call: TRBD1 (6 bases). The germline CDR1 and CDR2 sequences are MNHEY and SMNVEV (reference sequence). Trimming removed 6 bases at V and 4 bases at J, with 19 bases between. The CDR3 length is 15 residues. The CDR3 DNA is TGTGCCAGCAGACTCGGACAGTCCCCGAATTACGAGCAGTACTTC. It is translated as CASRLGQSPNYEQYF.

V gene TRBV6-1 combines with J gene TRBJ2-6; D is unresolved. Germline CDR1 MNHNS, CDR2 SASEGT. This CDR3 has 15 amino acids. V was cut by 0 bases and J by 0 bases, with 3 bases left in between. The CDR3 sequence is CASSEALSGANVLTF. DNA of the CDR3: TGTGCCAGCAGTGAAGCACTCTCTGGGGCCAACGTCCTGACTTTC.

V usage is TRBV3-1 (or the pseudogene TRBV3-2) and J usage is TRBJ1-1; 9 nucleotides line up with TRBD1. This CDR3 spans 17 amino acids. With V trimmed by 2 bases and J by 1 base, 8 bases remained unmatched. Germline CDR1 reads LGHDT; CDR2 reads YNNKEL (reference sequence). CDR3 amino acids: CASSQSLRTGANTEAFF. CDR3 coding DNA: TGTGCCAGCAGCCAAAGCTTGAGGACAGGGGCGAACACTGAAGCTTTCTTT.

V usage is TRBV5-6 and J usage is TRBJ1-2, with 8 nucleotides matching TRBD1. The CDR3 covers 15 residues. The J segment lost 6 bases and the V segment lost 0 bases, leaving 7 bases of the junction unmatched. Germline CDR1 and CDR2: SGHDT and YYEEEE. The CDR3 protein is CASSLVAGGANGYTF. The CDR3 DNA reads TGTGCCAGCAGCTTGGTGGCAGGGGGCGCGAATGGCTACACCTTC. Variable domain in full (rest from reference TRBV5-6 and TRBJ1-2): DAGVTQSPTHLIKTRGQQVTLRCSPKSGHDTVSWYQQALGQGPQFIFQYYEEEERQRGNFPDRFSGHQFPNYSSELNVNALLLGDSALYLCASSLVAGGANGYTFGSGTRLTVV.

The chain has TRBV7-9 and TRBJ2-7, with 8 bases that match TRBD1. Losses at the gene ends were 6 bases for V and 6 bases for J; bases not matched to a gene: 10. Looked up from germline, CDR1 is SEHNR and CDR2 is FQNEAQ (reference sequence). The CDR3 spans 14 residues. The CDR3 DNA sequence: TGTGCCAGCAGGGAAGACAGGGGAGGTGTCGAGCAGTACTTC. Its protein product is CASREDRGGVEQYF.

The V call is TRBV27, the J call TRBJ2-3; TRBD2 matches 8 bases. V lost 4 bases to trimming and J lost 7 bases; unmatched junction nucleotides: 13. CDR3 size: 16 residues. Germline V gene sequence: CDR1 MNHEY, CDR2 SMNVEV (reference sequence). The CDR3 DNA is TGTGCCAGCAGTTACCTGGGAGCGGGAGCCGGGAATACGCAGTATTTT. Its translation: CASSYLGAGAGNTQYF.

The V call is TRBV28, the J call TRBJ1-1; D gene uncertain. Germline CDR1 reads MDHEN; CDR2 reads SYDVKM. The CDR3 loop spans 14 amino acids. V was shortened by 6 bases and J by 5 bases, with 16 bases between the two germline ends. The CDR3 spells CASSQSGEETEAFF. The CDR3 nucleotides read TGTGCCAGCAGCCAGAGTGGGGAGGAGACTGAAGCTTTCTTT.

The chain employs TRBV27 and TRBJ2-7, with 8 bases lining up with TRBD2. Germline V CDR1 and CDR2: MNHEY, SMNVEV (reference sequence). V trimming: 5 bases; J trimming: 2 bases; junction bases outside the gene matches: 5. The CDR3 totals 14 residues. DNA for the CDR3: TGTGCCAGCAGTCCCGTAGCGGGACCCTACGAGCAGTACTTC. This encodes CASSPVAGPYEQYF.

The chain joins TRBV29-1 to TRBJ2-1; 8 nucleotides match TRBD2. The CDR3 is 16 residues long. Germline CDR1 SQVTM, CDR2 ANQGSEA. V trimming: 3 bases; J trimming: 9 bases; junction bases outside the gene matches: 16. The chain's CDR3 is CSVEMREEFLGGEQFF. DNA for the CDR3: TGCAGCGTTGAGATGCGGGAGGAATTTCTCGGAGGTGAGCAGTTCTTC.

V and J are TRBV24-1 and TRBJ1-2; D gene uncertain. Deletions cut 3 bases from V and 6 bases from J, with 4 bases between. The CDR3 runs to 11 residues. Germline CDR1 KGHDR, CDR2 SFDVKD. The CDR3, as DNA: TGTGCCACCAGTGATGAGGATGGCTACACCTTC. Its translation: CATSDEDGYTF.

The genes are TRBV24-1 and TRBJ1-5; 9 positions agree with TRBD1. From germline, CDR1 is KGHDR and CDR2 SFDVKD. The CDR3 has 16 amino acids. Losses at the gene ends were 3 bases for V and 6 bases for J; bases not matched to a gene: 8. CDR3 in amino acids: CATSDPGTGNGQPQHF. CDR3 coding DNA: TGTGCCACCAGTGATCCCGGGACAGGGAATGGTCAGCCCCAGCATTTT.

The rearrangement joins TRBV9 to TRBJ2-7; D is perhaps TRBD1 (6 bases). Trimming left V 0 bases short and J 0 bases short, with 10 bases between. CDR1 and CDR2 from the germline V gene are SGDLS and YYNGEE. CDR3 length: 15 amino acids. CDR3 sequence (DNA): TGTGCCAGCAGCGTAGAAAGGGACAACTCCTACGAGCAGTACTTC. Translating gives CASSVERDNSYEQYF.

V gene TRBV28 combines with J gene TRBJ1-5, with unresolved D. Per germline, CDR1 MDHEN and CDR2 SYDVKM. This CDR3 has 14 amino acids. V was trimmed by 4 bases and J by 6 bases, leaving 13 bases between them. CDR3 protein: CASSSRGFVQPQHF. CDR3 DNA: TGTGCCAGCAGTTCACGCGGGTTCGTTCAGCCCCAGCATTTT.

This rearrangement joins TRBV7-2 to TRBJ2-5; possibly TRBD2 for D (6 bases). Trimming stripped 6 bases from V and 5 bases from J, with 10 bases between. This CDR3 spans 12 amino acids. Germline CDR1 reads SGHTA; CDR2 reads FQGNSA. CDR3 amino acids: CASRREEETQYF. Written as DNA, the CDR3 is TGTGCCAGCAGGAGGGAGGAGGAGACCCAGTACTTC. Based on the CDR3 plus reference TRBV7-2 and TRBJ2-5, the full variable domain is GAGVSQSPSNKVTEKGKDVELRCDPISGHTALYWYRQSLGQGLEFLIYFQGNSAPDKSGLPSDRFSAERTGGSVSTLTIQRTQQEDSAVYLCASRREEETQYFGPGTRLLVL.

The V and J genes are TRBV9 and TRBJ2-7; D is undetermined. Looked up from germline, CDR1 is SGDLS and CDR2 is YYNGEE. The ends were cut back, 1 base at V and 7 bases at J, with 21 bases in the middle. The CDR3 consists of 16 residues. CDR3 protein: CASSVSSGNLLREQYF. CDR3 DNA: TGTGCCAGCAGCGTATCGTCAGGTAACCTTCTACGAGAGCAGTACTTC.